One sample yielded the 18 T cell receptor beta chains listed below, sequenced in a study of shared clonotypes between healthy human individuals. The protocol was immunoSEQ multiplex PCR, while the TCRdb copy is restricted to in-frame clones and leaves out a portion. The data contain roughly 110,000 clones, under 70% of them singletons. Sequenced sample: memory CD8+ T cells sorted from blood. Subset defined: CD45RO+ cells pooled with CCR7-negative TemRA cells. These receptors were obtained from a woman aged 25 to 39 in good health.

The V call is TRBV13, the J call TRBJ2-7; D is perhaps TRBD2 (6 bases). The germline V gene encodes CDR1 PRHDT and CDR2 FYEKMQ (reference sequence). V lost 4 bases, J lost 5 bases, and 18 bases lay in between. The CDR3 has 15 residues. CDR3 region: CASSSAGLARHEQYF. In DNA, the CDR3 is TGTGCCAGCAGCTCGGCGGGACTCGCAAGACACGAGCAGTACTTC.

The rearrangement uses TRBV29-1 and TRBJ2-1, with TRBD1 as a possible D gene (5 bases). This CDR3 has 14 residues. Per the germline V gene, CDR1 is SQVTM and CDR2 is ANQGSEA. Between the trimmed V and J ends, which lost 4 bases and 6 bases, there was a span of 16 bases. CDR3 in amino acids: CSVVASGMGNEQFF. The CDR3 DNA reads as TGCAGCGTTGTCGCTTCAGGGATGGGCAATGAGCAGTTCTTC.

The chain is built from TRBV4-2 and TRBJ1-1; 8 bases line up with TRBD1. Unmatched junction bases numbered 3, after V lost 0 bases and J lost 3 bases. This CDR3 is built from 15 residues. Germline V gives CDR1 LGHNA, CDR2 YNFKEQ. The CDR3 bases are TGTGCCAGCAGCCAAGAGAGGACAGGGTACACTGAAGCTTTCTTT. Its translation is CASSQERTGYTEAFF.

The V gene is TRBV4-2, the J gene TRBJ1-2; D might be TRBD1 (6 bases). The germline V and J ends were trimmed by 1 base and 4 bases, with 13 bases remaining between them. This CDR3 region has 15 residues. CDR1 LGHNA and CDR2 YNFKEQ come from the germline V gene. As DNA, the CDR3 is TGTGCCAGCAGCCAAGCGTCGGCGACAGGCTATGGCTACACCTTC. This gives the protein CASSQASATGYGYTF.

For this clone: One base away lies a much larger clone, so this may be a sequencing read error. The chain employs TRBV6-1 and TRBJ2-6; no reliable D call. The V and J ends lost 3 bases and 0 bases respectively, with 3 bases between them. The CDR3 has 14 amino acids. Germline CDR1 MNHNS, CDR2 SASEGT. The chain's CDR3 is CASSDHSGANVLTF. In DNA form, the CDR3 reads TGTGCCAGCAGTGACCACTCTGGGGCCAACGTCCTGACTTTC.

This clone showed up just a few times. V and J are TRBV2 and TRBJ2-7; D call uncertain. The CDR3 loop spans 13 amino acids. CDR1 SNHLY and CDR2 FYNNEI come from the germline V gene. V was trimmed by 7 bases and J by 0 bases, leaving 10 bases between them. For the CDR3, the DNA is TGTGCCAGCACTGACATAGGCTCCTACGAGCAGTACTTC. It is translated as CASTDIGSYEQYF.

The gene calls are TRBV19 and TRBJ2-1, with TRBD2 matching over 7 bases. There are 17 residues in the CDR3. Germline V gene lookup returns CDR1 LNHDA and CDR2 SQIVND (reference sequence). With 0 bases clipped from V and 4 bases from J, the junction kept 9 bases outside the gene matches. The DNA of the CDR3 is TGTGCCAGTAGTATAGATCGGGCTAGCGGCTTATACAATGAGCAGTTCTTC. Its protein product is CASSIDRASGLYNEQFF. The entire variable domain, with the rest obtained from reference TRBV19 and TRBJ2-1, is as follows: DGGITQSPKYLFRKEGQNVTLSCEQNLNHDAMYWYRQDPGQGLRLIYYSQIVNDFQKGDIAEGYSVSREKKESFPLTVTSAQKNPTAFYLCASSIDRASGLYNEQFFGPGTRLTVL.

The rearrangement links TRBV11-2 to TRBJ1-3; no clear D. Trimming left V 5 bases short and J 4 bases short, with 21 bases between. In germline, CDR1 is SGHAT, CDR2 FQNNGV. This CDR3 spans 17 amino acids. This CDR3 is CASSPESPLNRGNTIYF. Here the CDR3 DNA reads TGTGCCAGCAGCCCCGAGTCACCCCTGAATCGCGGAAACACCATATATTTT.

This chain connects TRBV10-3 to TRBJ1-4; tentatively, D is TRBD1 (5 bases). The V and J ends lost 4 bases and 8 bases respectively, with 11 bases between them. Germline values: CDR1 ENHRY, CDR2 SYGVKD. The CDR3 totals 13 residues. CDR3: CAISGGTGEKLFF. The CDR3 DNA is TGTGCCATCAGTGGAGGGACGGGCGAAAAACTGTTTTTT.

This clone was seen more than once but under ten times. This chain uses TRBV6-1 with TRBJ2-3, with D possibly TRBD2 on 6 matching bases. The germline V and J ends were trimmed by 6 bases and 4 bases, with 11 bases remaining between them. This CDR3 is 13 amino acids long. Germline V gives CDR1 MNHNS, CDR2 SASEGT. CDR3 sequence reads: CASSGGEADTQYF. The DNA of the CDR3 is TGTGCCAGCAGCGGTGGGGAGGCAGATACGCAGTATTTT.

The V and J genes are TRBV13 and TRBJ2-5; 10 bases match TRBD2. Germline lookup yields CDR1 PRHDT and CDR2 FYEKMQ (reference sequence). Trimming cost V 2 bases and J 5 bases; bases outside gene matches: 17. The CDR3 sequence is 19 residues long. CDR3 in DNA: TGTGCCAGCAGCTTAAGCCCGGTGCTAGCGGGAGTTGGGGATGAGACCCAGTACTTC. It translates to CASSLSPVLAGVGDETQYF.

This clone came up a few times. The V gene is TRBV7-6, the J gene TRBJ2-3; 12 bases are shared with TRBD2. Germline V gene sequence: CDR1 SGHVS, CDR2 FNYEAQ. Trimming removed 8 bases from V and 3 bases from J; junction bases left unmatched: 9. This CDR3 contains 16 residues. For the CDR3, the DNA is TGTGCCAGCGCCGGGTGGCTAGCGGGGGGGACAGATACGCAGTATTTT. Amino acid sequence: CASAGWLAGGTDTQYF.

This chain links TRBV18 with TRBJ1-2; TRBD1 is a possible D gene (5 bases). CDR3 length: 13 residues. The germline V and J ends were trimmed by 0 bases and 8 bases, with 10 bases remaining between them. Looked up from germline, CDR1 is KGHSH and CDR2 is LQKENI. The CDR3 nucleotides read TGTGCCAGCTCACCACCGGGGGGGGACGGCTACACCTTC. This codes for CASSPPGGDGYTF.

This clone was picked up a small number of times. The genes are TRBV7-9 and TRBJ1-1, with D uncertain. This CDR3 contains 11 residues. CDR1 and CDR2 from the germline V gene are SEHNR and FQNEAQ (reference sequence). V lost 1 base and J 9 bases, leaving 6 bases between the germline ends. The CDR3 coding sequence is TGTGCCAGCAGCTTAGGTGGCCAAGCTTTCTTT. Amino acids: CASSLGGQAFF.

This clone appeared a few times. The rearrangement links TRBV6-4 to TRBJ2-2, with D perhaps TRBD2 (5 bases). The CDR3 sequence is 15 residues long. V was shortened by 4 bases and J by 2 bases, with 11 bases between the two germline ends. Germline V gives CDR1 MRHNA, CDR2 SNTAGT. The CDR3 region is CASSAPGKNTGELFF. The CDR3 bases are TGTGCCAGCAGTGCCCCGGGGAAAAACACCGGGGAGCTGTTTTTT.

V gene TRBV15 combines with J gene TRBJ2-7; D is unresolved. The CDR3 extends over 15 amino acids. Trimming took 5 bases from V and 0 from J, leaving 14 bases between them. CDR1 is LNHNV and CDR2 is YYDKDF in the germline V gene (reference sequence). The CDR3 region is CATSAQDGSSYEQYF. In nucleotides, the CDR3 is TGTGCCACCAGCGCTCAGGACGGAAGCTCCTACGAGCAGTACTTC.

The chain has TRBV29-1 and TRBJ2-7, with 10 bases aligning to TRBD2. CDR1 is SQVTM and CDR2 is ANQGSEA in the germline V gene. The CDR3 is 16 amino acids. J lost 2 bases, V lost 0 bases, and 7 bases had no gene match. DNA of the CDR3: TGCAGCGTTGAAGACGTGCTAGCGGGAGTCCCCTACGAGCAGTACTTC. Protein product: CSVEDVLAGVPYEQYF.

This chain connects TRBV6-1 to TRBJ2-3; D ambiguous. Germline V lookup: CDR1 MNHNS, CDR2 SASEGT. The CDR3 extends over 14 amino acids. The V end lost 3 bases, the J end lost 4 bases, and 11 bases lay between the germline ends. The CDR3 DNA sequence: TGTGCCAGCAGTGAGCGGTTAGAGGCAGATACGCAGTATTTT. This translates into CASSERLEADTQYF.